Below, one T cell receptor beta chain is given with its context. Germline CDR1 is SGHDN and CDR2 is FVKESK. This CDR3 comprises 14 residues. V lost 4 bases and J lost 5, with 14 bases in between. Seattle's enrolled individuals joined amid active infection and were then monitored longitudinally. The sample belongs to a study of blood T cell repertoires in COVID-19. On the study more broadly: The United States, Italy and Spain supplied acute and convalescent COVID-19 samples. PBMCs, B-cell-depleted T cells, or T cells were the source of the cDNA or gDNA that made up the material.

In the source study's methods: The assay estimated nucleated cells by amplifying reference gene primers. Data came from immunoSEQ multiplex PCR; TCRdb stores just in-frame clones and leaves some out. D and trimming come from the DNA, and the V and J calls and clone size come from that table. Of about 150,000 clones in the sample, around 91% were seen once. The sequence was collected from a man younger than 35 with COVID-19, enrolled during active disease. V and J are TRBV14 and TRBJ1-1; no reliable D call. The sample taken for sequencing was peripheral blood. CDR3 loop: CASSLEKGRTEAFF. The CDR3 nucleotides are TGTGCCAGCAGCCTAGAAAAAGGGAGGACTGAAGCTTTCTTT.